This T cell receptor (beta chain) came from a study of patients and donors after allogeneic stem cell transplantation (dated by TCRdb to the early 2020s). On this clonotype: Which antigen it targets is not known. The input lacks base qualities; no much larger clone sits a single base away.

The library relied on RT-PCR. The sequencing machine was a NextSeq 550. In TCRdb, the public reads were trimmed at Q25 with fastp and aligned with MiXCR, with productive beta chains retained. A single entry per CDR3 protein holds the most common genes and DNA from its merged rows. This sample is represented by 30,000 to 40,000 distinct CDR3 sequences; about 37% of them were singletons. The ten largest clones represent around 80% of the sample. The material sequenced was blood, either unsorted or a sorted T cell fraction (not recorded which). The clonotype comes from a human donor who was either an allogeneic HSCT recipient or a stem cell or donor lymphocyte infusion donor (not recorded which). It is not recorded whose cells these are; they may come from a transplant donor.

At the DNA level, the sequence is TGCGCCAGCAGCCCCGACGGGGGGAACACTGAAGCTTTCTTT. Its protein reads: CASSPDGGNTEAFF. The sequence links TRBV4-3 to TRBJ1-1; the D segment could be TRBD1, given 5 matching bases. Inclusive of the bounding cysteine and phenylalanine, the CDR3 is 14 residues long. The DNA shown is the 42-base CDR3, in frame from base 1. Based on the germline V gene, the CDR1 and CDR2 sequences are LGHNA and YSLEER. V gives up 4 bases and J gives up 1 base, and the segment between their germline ends measures 10 bases.